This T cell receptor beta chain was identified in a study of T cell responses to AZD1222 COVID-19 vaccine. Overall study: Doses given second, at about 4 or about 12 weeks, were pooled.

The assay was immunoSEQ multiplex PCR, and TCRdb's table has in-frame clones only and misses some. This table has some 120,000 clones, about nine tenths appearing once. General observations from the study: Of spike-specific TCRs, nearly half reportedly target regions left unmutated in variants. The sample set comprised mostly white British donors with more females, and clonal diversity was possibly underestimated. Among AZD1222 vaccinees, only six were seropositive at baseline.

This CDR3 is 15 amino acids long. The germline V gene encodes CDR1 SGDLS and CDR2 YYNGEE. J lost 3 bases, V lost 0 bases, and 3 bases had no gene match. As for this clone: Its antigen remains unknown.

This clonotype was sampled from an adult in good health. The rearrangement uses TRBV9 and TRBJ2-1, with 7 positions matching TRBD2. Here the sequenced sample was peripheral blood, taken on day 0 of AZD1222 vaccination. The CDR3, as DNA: TGTGCCAGCAGCGTAGCTACGGGGGGCTACAATGAGCAGTTCTTC. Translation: CASSVATGGYNEQFF.